The clone carrying this T cell receptor (beta chain) has a count of ten or more. Its antigen remains unknown. The data stem from a study of Graves' ophthalmopathy and Graves' hyperthyroidism. Study-level results: Most thyroid-expanded clonotypes exceeding 0.001 frequency were also found in blood.

Pregnant or lactating patients and those with other autoimmune diseases or uncontrolled infections were excluded. It was from roughly 10 ml of fresh peripheral blood that the PBMCs came. The V and J ends lost 6 bases and 0 bases respectively, with 14 bases between them. This CDR3 comprises 15 residues. Germline V CDR1 and CDR2: SGHAT, FQNNGV. Amplification targeted the TCR beta CDR3 regions, with RNA transcripts as the source material. HTBI-primed RT-PCR formed the first round, and a multiplex PCR formed the second. Each CDR3 protein gets one entry after TCRdb re-called the multiplex PCR reads with MiXCR. The sample includes about 160,000 distinct CDR3 sequences, around two fifths of them seen just once.

This clonotype was obtained from a woman between 35 and 50 years old with Graves' ophthalmopathy. The V and J genes are TRBV11-2 and TRBJ1-1; unclear D gene. Sequencing was performed on peripheral blood. The CDR3 DNA is TGTGCCAGCAGACCCCGCCCCGAAATGAACACTGAAGCTTTCTTT. It yields the protein CASRPRPEMNTEAFF.